The present entry profiles one T cell receptor (beta chain) with its context. Its target is unknown. Generated by immunoSEQ multiplex PCR, the TCRdb table keeps only in-frame clones and is missing some. The sample totals about 27 clones. This specimen belongs to a study of T cells and Merkel cell carcinoma outcomes. Study findings and constraints: Reportedly, T-cell repertoire with density predicts Merkel cell carcinoma outcomes.

The CDR3 spans 17 residues. Germline CDR1 reads MNHGY; CDR2 reads SVAAGI. V shed 5 bases and J shed 5 bases, with 19 bases lying between them. The chain employs TRBV6-9 and TRBJ2-6, with unresolved D. The TCR was taken from a human donor with Merkel cell carcinoma. Sequencing was done on a sample of tumor tissue from Merkel cell carcinoma. The CDR3 DNA reads TGTGCCAGCAGTAAGGATCAACGACAAAGTCGGGCCAACGTCCTGACTTTC. It translates to CASSKDQRQSRANVLTF.